This T cell receptor beta chain was recorded in a study of T cell responses to AZD1222 COVID-19 vaccine. Notes on the study in general: Scientists sampled the repertoires only once the peak T cell response had passed. Vaccine-associated CD4 TCRs ranged over spike, dominating at 160-218 and 743-854. Elevations in Spike-specific TCR breadth and depth followed administration of two AZD1222 doses. Just five to seven AZD1222 recipients tested seropositive at baseline.

Repertoires were generated with immunoSEQ multiplex PCR, while TCRdb's copy carries only in-frame clones and drops some. The data show around 200,000 clones, 88% seen once. Points on this clone: No antigen is known for it.

This TCR was sampled from an adult in good health. Sequencing used peripheral blood, obtained on day 0 of AZD1222 vaccination.

CDR3 amino acids: CASRDGGAGEQFF. The CDR3 nucleotides are TGTGCCAGCAGGGACGGGGGGGCCGGTGAGCAGTTCTTC. This chain links TRBV11-3 with TRBJ2-1, with 8 bases lining up with TRBD2. Germline V gene data show CDR1 as SGHNT and CDR2 as YENEEA. The CDR3 covers 13 residues. Unmatched junction bases numbered 7, after V lost 6 bases and J lost 9 bases.